This TCR beta chain was retrieved from a study of T cell clones after liver transplantation. Study-level results: A significant post-transplant drop in circulating graft-donor-reactive CD4 TCRbeta sequences occurred in most of the 8 subjects.

Turning to this clone: The antigen is undetermined.

Here immunoSEQ multiplex PCR was the method, and the copy in TCRdb shows in-frame clones only, minus some. This repertoire shows tens of thousands of clones, about two thirds found once; its top ten account for over 14%. There are 15 residues in the CDR3. The V gene lost 0 bases and the J gene lost 7 bases, with 13 bases spanning the gap. Germline V lookup: CDR1 KGHSH, CDR2 LQKENI. The chain links TRBV18 to TRBJ2-1; D possibly corresponds to TRBD2 (6 bases). The sample was CD4+ T cells from blood, taken before liver transplant. The sequence came from a human donor who received a liver transplant. CDR3: CASSPPRGWGNEQFF. CDR3 DNA sequence: TGTGCCAGCTCACCACCCCGGGGGTGGGGAAATGAGCAGTTCTTC.